These 9 T cell receptor beta chains originate from one sample sequenced in a study of blood T cell repertoires in COVID-19. The assay was immunoSEQ multiplex PCR, and TCRdb's table has in-frame clones only and misses some. The sample records about 87,000 clones, 80% to 90% being singletons. The specimen sequenced was peripheral blood. The receptors come from a woman aged 55-69 years with acute or convalescent COVID-19.

J is TRBJ2-1 and V is TRBV19; possibly TRBD1 for D (5 bases). The V gene's germline CDR1 is LNHDA and CDR2 SQIVND (reference sequence). This CDR3 region has 15 residues. The V end was cut by 4 bases, the J end by 0 bases, with 10 bases between. The CDR3 region is CASSRQISSYNEQFF. The CDR3 coding sequence is TGTGCCAGTAGTAGACAGATTAGCTCCTACAATGAGCAGTTCTTC. Using reference TRBV19 and TRBJ2-1 for the parts outside the CDR3, the full variable domain is DGGITQSPKYLFRKEGQNVTLSCEQNLNHDAMYWYRQDPGQGLRLIYYSQIVNDFQKGDIAEGYSVSREKKESFPLTVTSAQKNPTAFYLCASSRQISSYNEQFFGPGTRLTVL.

The rearrangement uses TRBV27 and TRBJ2-7, with TRBD1 matching over 7 bases. Germline values: CDR1 MNHEY, CDR2 SMNVEV (reference sequence). This CDR3 contains 16 residues. The V and J ends lost 7 bases and 0 bases, in that order; junction bases with no gene match: 12. Here the CDR3 DNA reads TGTGCCAGCAACTTATCGCCGGGACAGTTCTCCTACGAGCAGTACTTC. It yields the protein CASNLSPGQFSYEQYF.

The rearrangement uses TRBV12-3 or TRBV12-4 and TRBJ1-3; D gene unclear. The V and J ends lost 6 bases and 4 bases respectively, with 10 bases between them. The CDR3 sequence is 13 residues long. Written as DNA, the CDR3 is TGTGCCAGCAGGGCCCGAACCGGAAACACCATATATTTT. This encodes CASRARTGNTIYF.

The chain uses TRBV24-1 and TRBJ1-2, with D maybe TRBD1 (6 bases). Between the trimmed V and J ends, which lost 1 base and 0 bases, there was a span of 11 bases. Germline V gene data show CDR1 as KGHDR and CDR2 as SFDVKD. This CDR3 has 16 amino acids. The CDR3 loop is CATSDFRGGPNYGYTF. The CDR3 DNA follows: TGTGCCACCAGTGATTTCCGAGGGGGACCTAACTATGGCTACACCTTC.

The rearrangement uses TRBV7-2 and TRBJ1-1, with 9 bases aligning to TRBD1. The germline V gene encodes CDR1 SGHTA and CDR2 FQGNSA. The V segment lost 4 bases and the J segment 4 bases; nucleotides outside the gene matches: 4. The CDR3 has 14 amino acids. The CDR3 here is CASSSYRGPTEAFF. In DNA form, the CDR3 reads TGTGCCAGCAGCTCTTACAGGGGGCCCACTGAAGCTTTCTTT.

V gene TRBV19 combines with J gene TRBJ1-5; tentatively, D is TRBD1 (5 bases). V gave up 6 bases and J gave up 7 bases, with 19 bases separating them. The germline V gene has CDR1 LNHDA and CDR2 SQIVND (reference sequence). The CDR3 has 15 amino acids. The CDR3 nucleotides are TGTGCCAGTAGCCCCGGAAGGGTAGGGGAACAGCCCCAGCATTTT. This gives the protein CASSPGRVGEQPQHF. The full variable domain, completed using reference TRBV19 and TRBJ1-5, is DGGITQSPKYLFRKEGQNVTLSCEQNLNHDAMYWYRQDPGQGLRLIYYSQIVNDFQKGDIAEGYSVSREKKESFPLTVTSAQKNPTAFYLCASSPGRVGEQPQHFGDGTRLSIL.

In this sample, this clone turned up once. The V call is TRBV10-2, the J call TRBJ2-1; perhaps TRBD2 as D (5 bases). V was clipped by 9 bases and J by 6 bases, with 15 bases between them. Germline CDR1 WSHSY, CDR2 SAAADI. This CDR3 comprises 13 residues. The CDR3 sequence is CASQLTGTNEQFF. In DNA form, the CDR3 reads TGCGCCAGTCAACTAACGGGAACCAATGAGCAGTTCTTC.

V gene TRBV12-3 or TRBV12-4 combines with J gene TRBJ1-2; TRBD1 might be the D (5 bases). V lost 7 bases to trimming and J lost 5 bases, with 14 bases between them. The CDR3 is 13 amino acids. CDR3 DNA sequence: TGTGCCAGCACCAACGGCAGGGTGTATGGCTACACCTTC. Translation gives CASTNGRVYGYTF.

J is TRBJ1-3 and V is TRBV6-5; tentatively, D is TRBD1 (6 bases). Per the germline V gene, CDR1 is MNHEY and CDR2 is SVGAGI. The CDR3 extends over 15 amino acids. V was pared by 7 bases and J by 0 bases, with 13 bases between. As DNA, the CDR3 is TGTGCCAGCACCCGACAGGCCTTCTCTGGAAACACCATATATTTT. Its translation: CASTRQAFSGNTIYF.